The rows below give T cell receptor beta chains drawn from one sample of a study of blood T cell repertoires in COVID-19. Profiling relied on immunoSEQ multiplex PCR, and the TCRdb table lists in-frame clones only, not all of them. Of more than 85,000 clones in the sample, around 82% were seen once. Input material: peripheral blood. The receptors shown here come from a woman aged 45-65 years with acute or convalescent COVID-19. CDR3s include the opening cysteine and the closing phenylalanine or tryptophan. D genes are given only for firm matches. Clone size is given for some rows only: seen once, a few or many times, or a class if the clone is expanded.

clone_size d_call j_call v_call cdr3_aa cdr3_nt
NA TRBD2 TRBJ2-3 TRBV28 CASSYPSSGGIGDTQYF TGTGCCAGCAGTTACCCCTCTAGCGGGGGGATCGGAGATACGCAGTATTTT
once TRBD2 TRBJ2-3 TRBV6-5 CASIHSGGSTDTQYF TGTGCCAGCATCCATAGCGGGGGGTCCACAGATACGCAGTATTTT
NA TRBD1 TRBJ1-2 TRBV2 CASIRGLNYGYTF TGTGCCAGCATAAGGGGGCTCAACTATGGCTACACCTTC
NA TRBD1 TRBJ2-1 TRBV12-5 CASGLFSGTGSDEQFF TGTGCTAGTGGTTTGTTCTCCGGGACAGGGAGTGATGAGCAGTTCTTC
NA TRBD1 TRBJ1-4 TRBV7-9 CASSIPQGNEKLFF TGTGCCAGCAGCATACCACAGGGGAATGAAAAACTGTTTTTT
NA TRBD1 TRBJ1-4 TRBV10-3 CAISERGQGDEKLFF TGTGCCATCAGTGAGAGGGGACAGGGAGATGAAAAACTGTTTTTT
NA NA TRBJ2-6 TRBV30 CAWSVSGAGANVLTF TGTGCCTGGAGTGTGTCGGGGGCTGGGGCCAACGTCCTGACTTTC
once NA TRBJ1-2 TRBV28 CASSKGYYGYTF TGTGCCAGCAGTAAGGGGTACTATGGCTACACCTTC
NA TRBD2 TRBJ2-5 TRBV7-2 CASSFGTSGTMTSQETQYF TGTGCCAGCAGCTTCGGGACTAGCGGAACAATGACCTCACAAGAGACCCAGTACTTC
many NA TRBJ1-4 TRBV27 CASSRRGEKLFF TGTGCCAGCAGCCGAAGGGGTGAAAAACTGTTTTTT
few NA TRBJ1-4 TRBV6-5 CASSYSGAQNNEKLFF TGTGCCAGCAGTTACTCAGGCGCACAGAATAATGAAAAACTGTTTTTT
NA NA TRBJ2-1 TRBV7-2 CASSLMRGGEFF TGTGCCAGCAGCTTAATGAGGGGGGGAGAGTTCTTC
NA TRBD2 TRBJ2-5 TRBV28 CAGLGGRGGKTQYF TGTGCCGGACTTGGGGGGAGGGGTGGTAAGACCCAGTACTTC
NA TRBD2 TRBJ2-3 TRBV30 CAWRSLAGGAADTQYF TGTGCCTGGAGATCTCTAGCGGGGGGGGCGGCAGATACGCAGTATTTT
NA TRBD1 TRBJ2-5 TRBV2 CASKGDRAIETQYF TGTGCCAGCAAAGGGGACAGGGCGATAGAGACCCAGTACTTC
NA NA TRBJ2-2 TRBV30 CAWSRSSGTGELFF TGTGCCTGGAGTCGTTCCTCCGGGACCGGGGAGCTGTTTTTT
NA NA TRBJ1-2 TRBV4-2 CASSQGLGGNYGYTF TGTGCCAGCAGCCAAGGTCTGGGAGGTAACTATGGCTACACCTTC
NA TRBD1 TRBJ1-6 TRBV10-1 CASSQGTAAFNSPLHF TGCGCCAGCTCCCAAGGGACAGCAGCTTTTAATTCACCCCTCCACTTT
NA TRBD1 TRBJ2-1 TRBV3-1/TRBV3-2 CASSHGQGSKFF TGTGCCAGCAGCCACGGACAGGGGAGTAAGTTCTTC
NA NA TRBJ1-5 TRBV6-6 CASSPTGAQNQPQHF TGTGCCAGCAGTCCGACAGGTGCTCAGAATCAGCCCCAGCATTTT
NA NA TRBJ1-4 TRBV9 CASSVGATNEKLFF TGTGCCAGCAGCGTAGGGGCCACTAATGAAAAACTGTTTTTT
NA NA TRBJ1-1 TRBV6-5 CASKTRGNTEAFF TGTGCCAGCAAGACAAGGGGGAACACTGAAGCTTTCTTT
NA TRBD1 TRBJ1-1 TRBV18 CASSTTDRKIFMNTEAFF TGTGCCAGCTCAACCACGGACAGGAAGATTTTTATGAACACTGAAGCTTTCTTT
NA NA TRBJ1-1 TRBV27 CASSLSGGKNTEAFF TGTGCCAGCAGTTTATCGGGGGGGAAGAACACTGAAGCTTTCTTT
NA TRBD1 TRBJ2-7 TRBV19 CASTKRTGTDYEQYF TGTGCCAGTACCAAAAGGACAGGGACAGATTACGAGCAGTACTTC
NA NA TRBJ2-6 TRBV9 CASSARGLGANVLTF TGTGCCAGCAGCGCCAGGGGTCTAGGGGCCAACGTCCTGACTTTC
NA TRBD1 TRBJ1-2 TRBV6-5 CASSSHRGVGSYGYTF TGTGCCAGCAGTTCCCACAGGGGAGTGGGGTCTTATGGCTACACCTTC
NA NA TRBJ1-1 TRBV4-2 CASSQEAYRIRTEAFF TGTGCCAGCAGCCAAGAGGCCTACAGGATTAGGACTGAAGCTTTCTTT
NA NA TRBJ1-5 TRBV24-1 CATGDGGAHQPQHF TGTGCCACCGGTGACGGGGGGGCTCATCAGCCCCAGCATTTT
NA NA TRBJ1-6 TRBV19 CASRPTVDNSPLHF TGTGCCAGTCGCCCGACAGTAGACAATTCACCCCTCCACTTT
few NA TRBJ1-4 TRBV9 CASSVGVQSNEKLFF TGTGCCAGCAGCGTAGGGGTACAGTCTAATGAAAAACTGTTTTTT
NA NA TRBJ1-2 TRBV29-1 CSGGAGADGYTF TGCAGCGGGGGTGCGGGGGCGGATGGCTACACCTTC
NA TRBD2 TRBJ2-5 TRBV11-2 CASSLVGGNGETQYF TGTGCCAGCAGCTTAGTGGGAGGGAACGGGGAGACCCAGTACTTC
NA TRBD2 TRBJ2-3 TRBV6-5 CASRRTSGGIDTQYF TGTGCCAGCAGACGGACTAGCGGGGGGATAGATACGCAGTATTTT
NA TRBD2 TRBJ2-3 TRBV6-5 CASSYGLAGGSYTQYF TGTGCCAGCAGTTACGGACTAGCGGGGGGATCCTATACGCAGTATTTT
NA TRBD1 TRBJ1-3 TRBV6-5 CASRIQGSGNTIYF TGTGCCAGCAGAATACAGGGGTCTGGAAACACCATATATTTT
NA NA TRBJ1-4 TRBV5-5 CASSSTGTNEKLFF TGTGCCAGCAGCTCGACGGGAACTAATGAAAAACTGTTTTTT
NA TRBD2 TRBJ2-4 TRBV5-4 CASSLATGLAALKNIQYF TGTGCCAGCAGCTTGGCCACTGGGCTAGCGGCCCTCAAAAACATTCAGTACTTC
NA TRBD1 TRBJ2-1 TRBV27 CASSLRGTGGYNEQFF TGTGCCAGCAGTTTAAGGGGGACAGGGGGTTACAATGAGCAGTTCTTC
once NA TRBJ1-4 TRBV4-1 CASSQEAREKLFF TGCGCCAGCAGCCAAGAGGCCCGCGAAAAACTGTTTTTT
NA NA TRBJ1-2 TRBV15 CATSRDDILLGGYTF TGTGCCACCAGCAGGGATGACATACTGCTGGGTGGCTACACCTTC
NA NA TRBJ1-3 TRBV30 CASQGHSGNTIYF TGTGCCTCCCAGGGGCACTCTGGAAACACCATATATTTT
NA TRBD1 TRBJ2-3 TRBV5-1 CASSLRQGAPDTQYF TGCGCCAGCAGCTTGCGGCAGGGGGCCCCAGATACGCAGTATTTT
NA NA TRBJ2-3 TRBV7-2 CASSSNTDTQYF TGTGCCAGCAGCTCTAACACAGATACGCAGTATTTT
NA TRBD2 TRBJ2-3 TRBV28 CASSGGPTSGGTDTQYF TGTGCCAGCAGTGGTGGACCGACTAGCGGGGGCACAGATACGCAGTATTTT
NA NA TRBJ2-3 TRBV12-5 CASVRSGTDTQYF TGTGCTAGTGTTAGAAGCGGGACAGATACGCAGTATTTT
NA TRBD1 TRBJ2-7 TRBV28 CAGQGAGAIEQYF TGTGCCGGCCAGGGGGCAGGAGCCATCGAGCAGTACTTC
NA NA TRBJ2-7 TRBV10-3 CAISVRPYEQYF TGTGCCATCAGTGTGCGGCCCTACGAGCAGTACTTC
NA NA TRBJ1-2 TRBV30 CAWSKEVNNDGYTF TGTGCCTGGAGTAAGGAGGTTAATAATGATGGCTACACCTTC